Below, 6 T cell receptor beta chains from the same sample are listed, as sequenced in a study of Tregs in tolerant kidney transplant recipients. Profiling relied on immunoSEQ multiplex PCR, and the TCRdb table lists in-frame clones only, not all of them. The sample has around 86,000 clones, 90% to 95% seen once. Related graft donors supplied nonmyeloablative bone marrow transplants, and mixed chimerism was transient. The material sequenced was CD4+ T cells from blood (PBMCs), taken 24 months after the transplant. These receptors were collected from a human patient who received a combined kidney and bone marrow transplant. Some T cells may be the graft donor's.

This clone has only one observation. The rearrangement links TRBV9 to TRBJ1-2, with a possible D match to TRBD1 (5 bases). Germline CDR1 is SGDLS and CDR2 is YYNGEE. Trimming stripped 0 bases from V and 5 bases from J, with 11 bases between. The CDR3 is 14 residues long. The CDR3, as DNA: TGTGCCAGCAGCGTAGCTGGGGAGGGGTATGGCTACACCTTC. Its protein product is CASSVAGEGYGYTF.

The CDR3 sequence: CASIPRGREEDTQYF. The CDR3 DNA sequence: TGTGCCAGCATCCCGCGCGGGCGGGAGGAGGATACGCAGTATTTT. The chain recombines TRBV7-8 with TRBJ2-3; 8 positions match TRBD2. From germline, CDR1 is SGHVS and CDR2 FQNEAQ. This CDR3 has 15 residues. With V trimmed by 7 bases and J by 6 bases, 12 bases remained unmatched.

CDR3 sequence reads: CASRKNREETQYF. CDR3 DNA sequence: TGTGCCAGCAGAAAGAACAGGGAGGAGACCCAGTACTTC. This chain uses TRBV7-9 with TRBJ2-5; a possible D gene is TRBD1 (6 bases). CDR1 is SEHNR, CDR2 FQNEAQ, per germline (reference sequence). The CDR3 length is 13 residues. V was clipped by 6 bases and J by 5 bases, with 13 bases between them. Looking up the rest from reference TRBV7-9 and TRBJ2-5 gives the full variable domain: DTGVSQNPRHKITKRGQNVTFRCDPISEHNRLYWYRQTLGQGPEFLTYFQNEAQLEKSRLLSDRFSAERPKGSFSTLEIQRTEQGDSAMYLCASRKNREETQYFGPGTRLLVL.

There are a few counts of this clone. The V and J genes are TRBV28 and TRBJ1-1, with TRBD1 as a possible D gene (5 bases). Germline V gene lookup returns CDR1 MDHEN and CDR2 SYDVKM. The CDR3 covers 13 residues. Between the trimmed V and J ends, which lost 5 bases and 3 bases, there was a span of 10 bases. The CDR3 spells CASSPQGHTEAFF. As DNA, the CDR3 is TGTGCCAGCAGTCCGCAGGGTCACACTGAAGCTTTCTTT.

The chain employs TRBV21-1 and TRBJ1-5; the DNA was not compared with TRBD1, the D call given in the table. TRBV21-1 is a listed pseudogene. The CDR3 extends over 16 amino acids. CDR3 sequence reads: CASSKGWGQSNQPQHF. In DNA form, the CDR3 reads TGTGCCAGCAGCAAAGGATGGGGACAGAGCAATCAGCCCCAGCATTTT.

The rearrangement links TRBV5-1 to TRBJ2-2; D is unclear. The CDR3 length is 16 residues. V lost 2 bases to trimming and J lost 0 bases, with 11 bases between them. CDR1 SGHRS and CDR2 YFSETQ come from the germline V gene. CDR3 DNA: TGCGCCAGCAGCTTCCTTAGACATCCGAACACCGGGGAGCTGTTTTTT. As protein: CASSFLRHPNTGELFF.